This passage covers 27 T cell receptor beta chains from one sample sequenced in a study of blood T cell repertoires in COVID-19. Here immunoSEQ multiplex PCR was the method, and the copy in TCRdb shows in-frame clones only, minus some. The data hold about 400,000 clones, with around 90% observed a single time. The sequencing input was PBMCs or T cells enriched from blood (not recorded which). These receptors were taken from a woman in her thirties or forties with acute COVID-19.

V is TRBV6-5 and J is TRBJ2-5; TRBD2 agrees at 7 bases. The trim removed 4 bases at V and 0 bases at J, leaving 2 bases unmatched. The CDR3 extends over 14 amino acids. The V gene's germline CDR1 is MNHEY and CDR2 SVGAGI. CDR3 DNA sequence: TGTGCCAGCAGTTCCCTAGCGGACCAAGAGACCCAGTACTTC. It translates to CASSSLADQETQYF.

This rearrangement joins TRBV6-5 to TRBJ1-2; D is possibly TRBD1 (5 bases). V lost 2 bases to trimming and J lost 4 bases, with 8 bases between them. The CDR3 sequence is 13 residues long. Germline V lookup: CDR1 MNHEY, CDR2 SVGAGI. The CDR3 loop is CASSYRQSYGYTF. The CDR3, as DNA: TGTGCCAGCAGTTACAGACAGAGCTATGGCTACACCTTC.

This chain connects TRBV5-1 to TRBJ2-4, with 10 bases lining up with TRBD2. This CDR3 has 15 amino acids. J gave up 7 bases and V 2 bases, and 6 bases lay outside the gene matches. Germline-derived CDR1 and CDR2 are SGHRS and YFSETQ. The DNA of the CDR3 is TGCGCCAGCAGCTTACCCACTAGCGGGGTGAACATTCAGTACTTC. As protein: CASSLPTSGVNIQYF.

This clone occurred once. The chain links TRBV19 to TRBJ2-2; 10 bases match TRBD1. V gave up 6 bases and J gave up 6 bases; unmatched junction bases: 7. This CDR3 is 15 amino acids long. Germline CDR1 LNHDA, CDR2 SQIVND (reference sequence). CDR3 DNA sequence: TGTGCCAGTAGGCCGGGACAGGGGACACCCGGGGAGCTGTTTTTT. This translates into CASRPGQGTPGELFF.

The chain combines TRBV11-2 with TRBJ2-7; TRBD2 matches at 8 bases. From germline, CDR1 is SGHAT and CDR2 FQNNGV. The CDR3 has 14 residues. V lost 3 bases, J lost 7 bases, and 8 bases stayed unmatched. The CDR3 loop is CASSFGGGLEEQYF. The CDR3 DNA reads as TGTGCCAGCAGCTTCGGGGGGGGCCTTGAGGAGCAGTACTTC.

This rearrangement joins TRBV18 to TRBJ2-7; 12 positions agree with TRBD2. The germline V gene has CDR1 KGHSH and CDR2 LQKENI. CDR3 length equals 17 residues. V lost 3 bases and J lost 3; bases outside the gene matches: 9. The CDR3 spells CASSPSNGLAGNYEQYF. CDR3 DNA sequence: TGTGCCAGCTCACCCAGTAATGGACTAGCGGGGAACTACGAGCAGTACTTC.

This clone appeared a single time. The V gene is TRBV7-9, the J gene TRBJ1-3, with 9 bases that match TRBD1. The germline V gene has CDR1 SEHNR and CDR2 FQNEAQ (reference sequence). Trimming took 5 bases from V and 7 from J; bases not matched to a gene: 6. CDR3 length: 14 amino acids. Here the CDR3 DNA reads TGTGCCAGCAGCCAACAGGGGGCGGGGAACACCATATATTTT. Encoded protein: CASSQQGAGNTIYF.

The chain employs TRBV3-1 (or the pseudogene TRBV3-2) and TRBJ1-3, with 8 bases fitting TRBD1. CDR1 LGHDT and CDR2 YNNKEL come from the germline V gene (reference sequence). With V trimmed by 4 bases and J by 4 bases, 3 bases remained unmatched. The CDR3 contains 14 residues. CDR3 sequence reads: CASSPGTGGNTIYF. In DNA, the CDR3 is TGTGCCAGCAGCCCGGGGACAGGCGGAAACACCATATATTTT.

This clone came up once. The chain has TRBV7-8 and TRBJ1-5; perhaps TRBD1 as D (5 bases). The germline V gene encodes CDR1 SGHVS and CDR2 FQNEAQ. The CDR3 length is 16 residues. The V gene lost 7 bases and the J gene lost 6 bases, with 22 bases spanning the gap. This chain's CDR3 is CASISGSGRNSQPQHF. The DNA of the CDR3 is TGTGCCAGCATCTCGGGGTCAGGGAGGAATAGTCAGCCCCAGCATTTT.

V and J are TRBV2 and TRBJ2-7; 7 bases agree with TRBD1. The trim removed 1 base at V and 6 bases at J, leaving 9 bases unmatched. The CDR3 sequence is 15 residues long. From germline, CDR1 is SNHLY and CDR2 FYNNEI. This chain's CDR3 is CASSEGETGRVEQYF. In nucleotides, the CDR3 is TGTGCCAGCAGTGAAGGAGAGACAGGGCGGGTCGAGCAGTACTTC. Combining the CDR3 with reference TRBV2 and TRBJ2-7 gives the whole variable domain EPEVTQTPSHQVTQMGQEVILRCVPISNHLYFYWYRQILGQKVEFLVSFYNNEISEKSEIFDDQFSVERPDGSNFTLKIRSTKLEDSAMYFCASSEGETGRVEQYFGPGTRLTVT.

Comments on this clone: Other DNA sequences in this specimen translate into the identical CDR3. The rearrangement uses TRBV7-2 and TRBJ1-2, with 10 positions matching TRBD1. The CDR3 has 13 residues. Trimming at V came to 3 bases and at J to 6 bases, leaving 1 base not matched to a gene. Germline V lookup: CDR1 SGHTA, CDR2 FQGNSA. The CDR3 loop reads CASSFGTGDGYTF. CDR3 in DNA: TGTGCCAGCAGCTTCGGGACAGGGGATGGCTACACCTTC.

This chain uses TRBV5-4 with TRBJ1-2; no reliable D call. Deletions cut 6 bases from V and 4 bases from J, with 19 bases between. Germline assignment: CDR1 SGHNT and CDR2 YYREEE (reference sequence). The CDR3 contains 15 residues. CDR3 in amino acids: CASTPQPDGIYGYTF. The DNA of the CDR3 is TGTGCCAGCACCCCCCAGCCCGACGGGATCTATGGCTACACCTTC.

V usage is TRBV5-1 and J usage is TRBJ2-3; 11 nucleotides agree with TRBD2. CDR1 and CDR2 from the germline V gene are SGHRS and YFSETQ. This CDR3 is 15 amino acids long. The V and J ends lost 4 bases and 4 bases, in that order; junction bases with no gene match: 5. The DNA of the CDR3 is TGCGCCAGCAGCAGTAGCGGGGGGGCCGCAGATACGCAGTATTTT. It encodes CASSSSGGAADTQYF.

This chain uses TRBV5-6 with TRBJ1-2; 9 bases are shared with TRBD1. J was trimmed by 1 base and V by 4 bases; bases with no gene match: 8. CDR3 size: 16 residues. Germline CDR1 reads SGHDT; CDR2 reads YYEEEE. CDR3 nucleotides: TGTGCCAGCAGCAGGGCCGGGACAGGGAATAACTATGGCTACACCTTC. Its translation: CASSRAGTGNNYGYTF.

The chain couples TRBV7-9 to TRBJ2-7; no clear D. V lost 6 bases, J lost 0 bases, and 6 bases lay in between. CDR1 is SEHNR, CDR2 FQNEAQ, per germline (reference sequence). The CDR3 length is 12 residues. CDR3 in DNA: TGTGCCAGCAGTCCCAACTCCTACGAGCAGTACTTC. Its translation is CASSPNSYEQYF.

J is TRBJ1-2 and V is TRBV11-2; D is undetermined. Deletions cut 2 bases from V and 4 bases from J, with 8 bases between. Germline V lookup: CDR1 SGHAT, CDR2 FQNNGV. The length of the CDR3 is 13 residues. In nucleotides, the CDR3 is TGTGCCAGCAGCTTATCGGGTAGCTATGGCTACACCTTC. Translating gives CASSLSGSYGYTF.

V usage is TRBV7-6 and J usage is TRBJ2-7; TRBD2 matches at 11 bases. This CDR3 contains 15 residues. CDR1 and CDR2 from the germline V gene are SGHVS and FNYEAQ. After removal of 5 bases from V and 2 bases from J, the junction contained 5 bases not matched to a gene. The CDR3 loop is CASSPSGGIAYEQYF. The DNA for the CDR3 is TGTGCCAGCAGCCCTAGCGGGGGGATCGCCTACGAGCAGTACTTC.

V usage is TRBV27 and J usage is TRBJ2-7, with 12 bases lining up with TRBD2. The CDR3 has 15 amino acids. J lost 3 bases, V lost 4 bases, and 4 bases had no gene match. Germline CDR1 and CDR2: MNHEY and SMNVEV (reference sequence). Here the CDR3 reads CASSSTSGGLYEQYF. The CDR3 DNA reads TGTGCCAGCAGTTCGACTAGCGGGGGACTCTACGAGCAGTACTTC.

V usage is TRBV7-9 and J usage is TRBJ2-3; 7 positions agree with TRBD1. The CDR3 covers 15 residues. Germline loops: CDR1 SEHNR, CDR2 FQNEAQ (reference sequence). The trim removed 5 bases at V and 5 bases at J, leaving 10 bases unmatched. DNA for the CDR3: TGTGCCAGCAGCGCAAGACAGGGAGAGGGAGATACGCAGTATTTT. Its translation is CASSARQGEGDTQYF.

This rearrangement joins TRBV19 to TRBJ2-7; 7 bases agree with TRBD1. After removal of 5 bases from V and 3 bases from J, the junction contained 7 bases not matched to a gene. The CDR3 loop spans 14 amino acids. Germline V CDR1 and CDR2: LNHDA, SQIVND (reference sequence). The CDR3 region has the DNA TGTGCCAGTAGTCCCCGGACAGGTTACTACGAGCAGTACTTC. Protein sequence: CASSPRTGYYEQYF.

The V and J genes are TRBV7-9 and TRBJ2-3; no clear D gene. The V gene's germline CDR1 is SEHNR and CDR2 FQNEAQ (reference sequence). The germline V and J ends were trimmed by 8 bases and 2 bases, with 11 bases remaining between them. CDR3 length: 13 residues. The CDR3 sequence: CASGLNPTDTQYF. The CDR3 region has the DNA TGTGCCAGCGGGCTCAACCCCACAGATACGCAGTATTTT.

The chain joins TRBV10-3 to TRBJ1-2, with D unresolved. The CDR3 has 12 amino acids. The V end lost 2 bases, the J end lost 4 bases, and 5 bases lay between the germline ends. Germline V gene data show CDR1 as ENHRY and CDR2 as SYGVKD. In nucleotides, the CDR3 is TGTGCCATCAGTGAGCGGGGCTATGGCTACACCTTC. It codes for CAISERGYGYTF.

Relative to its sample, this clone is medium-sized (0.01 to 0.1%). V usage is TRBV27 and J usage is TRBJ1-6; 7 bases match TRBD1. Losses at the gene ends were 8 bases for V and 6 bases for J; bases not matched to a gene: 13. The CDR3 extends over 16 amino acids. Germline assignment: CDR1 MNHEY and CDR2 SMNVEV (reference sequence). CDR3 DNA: TGTGCCAGCCAGACAGGGCCCCTACAGGGTAATTCACCCCTCCACTTT. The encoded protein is CASQTGPLQGNSPLHF.

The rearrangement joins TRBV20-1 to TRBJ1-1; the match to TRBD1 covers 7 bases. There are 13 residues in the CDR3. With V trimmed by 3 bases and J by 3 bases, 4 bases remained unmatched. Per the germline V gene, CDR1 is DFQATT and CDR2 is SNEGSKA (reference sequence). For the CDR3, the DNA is TGCAGTGCTAGTTGGCAGGGGGACACTGAAGCTTTCTTT. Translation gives CSASWQGDTEAFF.

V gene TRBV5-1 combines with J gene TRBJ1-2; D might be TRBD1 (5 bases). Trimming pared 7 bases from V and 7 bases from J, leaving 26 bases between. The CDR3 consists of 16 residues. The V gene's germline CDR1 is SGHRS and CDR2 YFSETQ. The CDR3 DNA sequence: TGCGCCAGCGCAAAGGGGAAGAGTGACCTATTGGTTGGCTACACCTTC. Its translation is CASAKGKSDLLVGYTF.

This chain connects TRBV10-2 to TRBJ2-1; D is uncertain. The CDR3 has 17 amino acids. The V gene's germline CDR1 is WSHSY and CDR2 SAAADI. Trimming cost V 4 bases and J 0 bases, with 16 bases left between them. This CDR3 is CASSGFSGDFSYNEQFF. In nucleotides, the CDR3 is TGCGCCAGCAGTGGTTTTTCCGGAGATTTCTCCTACAATGAGCAGTTCTTC.

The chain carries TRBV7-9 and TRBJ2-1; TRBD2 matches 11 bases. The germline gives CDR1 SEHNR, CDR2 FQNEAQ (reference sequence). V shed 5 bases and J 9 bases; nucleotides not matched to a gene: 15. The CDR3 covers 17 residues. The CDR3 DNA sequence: TGTGCCAGCAGCCTCTCCCGGGGACTAGCGGCCCAAGGTGAGCAGTTCTTC. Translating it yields CASSLSRGLAAQGEQFF.